This entry lists 15 T cell receptor beta chains sequenced from one sample in a study of post-analysis software for immune sequencing data. Study-level points and caveats: Higher frequency in patients than in controls was seen for five TRBV segments, with TRBV5-6, TRBV5-1 and TRBV20-1 among them.

The library was made from cDNA and included unique molecular identifiers. Via MiXCR, TCRdb re-called the PCR reads, giving one row per CDR3 protein. The repertoire includes 350,000 to 500,000 distinct CDR3 sequences, approximately 39% of them detected once, and approximately 7.1% sits in the top ten. Their antigens are not known. The sequencing sample was made of blood. All receptors come from a girl aged 2-9 years with multiple sclerosis.

Only a few counts were recorded for this clonotype. CDR3 DNA sequence: TGTGCCAGCAGTCTACCGGGACTAGCGGGAACCCACTCCTACAATGAGCAGTTCTTC. As protein: CASSLPGLAGTHSYNEQFF. V gene TRBV28 combines with J gene TRBJ2-1; 13 nucleotides align to TRBD2. This CDR3 is built from 19 residues. Germline V lookup: CDR1 MDHEN, CDR2 SYDVKM. Trimming cost V 5 bases and J 0 bases; bases outside gene matches: 10. The full variable domain, in which reference TRBV28 and TRBJ2-1 provide the parts outside the CDR3, is DVKVTQSSRYLVKRTGEKVFLECVQDMDHENMFWYRQDPGLGLRLIYFSYDVKMKEKGDIPEGYSVSREKKERFSLILESASTNQTSMYLCASSLPGLAGTHSYNEQFFGPGTRLTVL.

V and J are TRBV2 and TRBJ2-1, with D hard to call. V shed 11 bases and J shed 3 bases, with 17 bases lying between them. There are 14 residues in the CDR3. CDR1 and CDR2 from the germline V gene are SNHLY and FYNNEI. CDR3 DNA sequence: TGTGCCTCAGGACCACTTCTCTTCTACAATGAGCAGTTCTTC. This codes for CASGPLLFYNEQFF.

This chain links TRBV7-9 with TRBJ2-7; D might be TRBD1 (5 bases). The CDR3 spans 12 residues. Germline V CDR1 and CDR2: SEHNR, FQNEAQ (reference sequence). The germline V and J ends were trimmed by 4 bases and 6 bases, with 10 bases remaining between them. The CDR3 region is CASSYQGCEQYF. The DNA of the CDR3 is TGTGCCAGCAGCTACCAGGGATGCGAGCAGTACTTC. The full variable domain, in which reference TRBV7-9 and TRBJ2-7 provide the parts outside the CDR3, is DTGVSQNPRHKITKRGQNVTFRCDPISEHNRLYWYRQTLGQGPEFLTYFQNEAQLEKSRLLSDRFSAERPKGSFSTLEIQRTEQGDSAMYLCASSYQGCEQYFGPGTRLTVT.

CDR3 sequence: CSIASGRQVYEQYF. The CDR3 region has the DNA TGCAGCATTGCTAGCGGGAGACAAGTCTACGAGCAGTACTTC. The chain carries TRBV29-1 and TRBJ2-7, with TRBD2 identical over 10 bases. The CDR3 extends over 14 amino acids. CDR1 is SQVTM and CDR2 is ANQGSEA in the germline V gene. V lost 8 bases and J lost 3; bases outside the gene matches: 10.

The chain has TRBV2 and TRBJ1-2; D possibly corresponds to TRBD1 (6 bases). Germline V lookup: CDR1 SNHLY, CDR2 FYNNEI. Between the trimmed V and J ends, which lost 8 bases and 8 bases, there was a span of 24 bases. There are 15 residues in the CDR3. The DNA for the CDR3 is TGTGCCAGCGGGCGTTTTACCGGGACAAACGGGGGCTACACCTTC. This translates into CASGRFTGTNGGYTF.

The chain is built from TRBV12-3 or TRBV12-4 and TRBJ2-1; 10 bases match TRBD1. The CDR3 covers 15 residues. J was trimmed by 7 bases and V by 1 base; bases with no gene match: 4. The CDR3 here is CASSLVGTGVNEQFF. The CDR3 DNA is TGTGCCAGCAGTTTAGTCGGGACAGGGGTAAATGAGCAGTTCTTC.

About this clonotype: One junction end does not reproduce the germline sequence, and a read error may be involved. This chain connects TRBV15 to TRBJ2-3, with 8 bases that match TRBD1. Germline CDR1 LNHNV, CDR2 YYDKDF (reference sequence). The CDR3 consists of 18 residues. The CDR3 sequence: CATSRVRLGRGRTDAQYF. The CDR3 region has the DNA TGTGCCACCAGCAGAGTTCGGCTGGGCAGGGGGCGCACAGATGCGCAGTATTTT.

The chain uses TRBV28 and TRBJ2-1; TRBD2 matches at 10 bases. This CDR3 is 15 amino acids long. J was trimmed by 6 bases and V by 5 bases; bases with no gene match: 7. CDR1 MDHEN and CDR2 SYDVKM come from the germline V gene. This chain's CDR3 is CASSGTSGDPNEQFF. The CDR3 DNA reads as TGTGCCAGCAGTGGAACTAGCGGGGACCCCAATGAGCAGTTCTTC.

Regarding this clonotype: At one of its ends the junction is not consistent with the germline gene, which may arise from a read error. The chain combines TRBV12-3 or TRBV12-4 with TRBJ2-3; possibly TRBD2 for D (5 bases). This CDR3 is built from 13 residues. The CDR3, as DNA: TGTGCCAGCAGAAGCGGTAGCACAGATGCGCAGTATTTT. Translated: CASRSGSTDAQYF.

CDR3 amino acids: CASCGQGKLETQYF. In DNA form, the CDR3 reads TGTGCCAGCTGTGGACAGGGGAAATTAGAGACCCAGTACTTC. The J gene is TRBJ2-5, the V gene TRBV21-1; TRBD1 is the table's D call and was not checked against the DNA. TRBV21-1 is labeled a pseudogene. The CDR3 is made up of 14 amino acids.

The chain has TRBV7-2 and TRBJ2-3; D is ambiguous. Germline V CDR1 and CDR2: SGHTA, FQGNSA. The V gene lost 1 base and the J gene lost 1 base, with 12 bases spanning the gap. The CDR3 consists of 16 residues. CDR3 DNA: TGTGCCAGCAGCTTAGTAGCAGATGTGGGCACAGATACGCAGTATTTT. It codes for CASSLVADVGTDTQYF. Drawing the rest from reference TRBV7-2 and TRBJ2-3, the complete variable domain is GAGVSQSPSNKVTEKGKDVELRCDPISGHTALYWYRQSLGQGLEFLIYFQGNSAPDKSGLPSDRFSAERTGGSVSTLTIQRTQQEDSAVYLCASSLVADVGTDTQYFGPGTRLTVL.

This clonotype was found a few times. The rearrangement joins TRBV7-9 to TRBJ2-7, with a tentative D call TRBD1 (6 bases). V dropped 5 bases and J dropped 2 bases, with 10 bases sitting between them. This CDR3 contains 13 residues. Per germline, CDR1 SEHNR and CDR2 FQNEAQ (reference sequence). The CDR3 DNA sequence: TGTGCCAGCAGCCCGCGACAGGCCTACGAGCAGTACTTC. Amino acid sequence: CASSPRQAYEQYF.

The chain carries TRBV20-1 and TRBJ2-1, with D maybe TRBD2 (5 bases). The CDR3 is 16 residues long. The V end lost 2 bases, the J end lost 3 bases, and 17 bases lay between the germline ends. CDR1 is DFQATT and CDR2 is SNEGSKA in the germline V gene (reference sequence). DNA of the CDR3: TGCAGTGCTAGACCAGCAGCTGCTAGCTTCTACAATGAGCAGTTCTTC. Its translation is CSARPAAASFYNEQFF.

The gene calls are TRBV18 and TRBJ1-5; weak D call: TRBD1 (6 bases). Germline values: CDR1 KGHSH, CDR2 LQKENI. Trimming shortened V by 2 bases and J by 4 bases, and 9 bases separated the two germline ends. The CDR3 covers 14 residues. This chain's CDR3 is CASSPSQGNQPQHF. CDR3 nucleotides: TGTGCCAGCTCACCAAGCCAGGGGAATCAGCCCCAGCATTTT. Complete variable domain (other parts from reference TRBV18 and TRBJ1-5): NAGVMQNPRHLVRRRGQEARLRCSPMKGHSHVYWYRQLPEEGLKFMVYLQKENIIDESGMPKERFSAEFPKEGPSILRIQQVVRGDSAAYFCASSPSQGNQPQHFGDGTRLSIL.

This clonotype was detected only a few times. The chain employs TRBV5-1 and TRBJ2-3, with TRBD2 matching over 13 bases. V lost 2 bases, J lost 7 bases, and 16 bases stayed unmatched. The V gene's germline CDR1 is SGHRS and CDR2 YFSETQ. The CDR3 consists of 19 residues. Here the CDR3 DNA reads TGCGCCAGCAGCTTAAGGCGAACCACCGGACTAGCGGGAGTAAATACGCAGTATTTT. It specifies CASSLRRTTGLAGVNTQYF.